This T cell receptor beta chain was documented in a study of beta chain features in type 1 diabetes. Study-level findings and limits: The similarity of naive, central memory and Treg TCRB repertoires appeared greater among patients than among healthy donors. Patients with type 1 diabetes carried fewer insertions and had more deletions at their VDJ junctions.

Reverse transcribing all isolated RNA meant expressed TCRB transcripts were sequenced. Clones were read by immunoSEQ multiplex PCR, and TCRdb kept only the in-frame ones, dropping some. The sample records 300,000 to 350,000 clones, less than 15% being singletons. The germline V gene encodes CDR1 SGHAT and CDR2 FQNNGV. This CDR3 has 13 residues. Deletions cut 5 bases from V and 5 bases from J, with 11 bases between. As concerns this clone: Its target is unknown.

The gene calls are TRBV11-2 and TRBJ2-3; the D is unclear. This clonotype was sampled from a man in his thirties or forties in good health. Specimen: central memory CD4+ T cells from blood. This chain's CDR3 is CASSPLGVDTQYF. The CDR3 region has the DNA TGTGCCAGCAGCCCACTGGGTGTAGATACGCAGTATTTT.